Presented here are 18 T cell receptor beta chains from one specimen sequenced in a study of tumor-infiltrating lymphocytes in primary liver carcinoma. The study extracted blood RNA from unsorted whole blood and also extracted germline DNA. A primer in the constant region served to generate TCR beta cDNA from approximately 500 ng of total RNA. Amplification in three nested multiplex PCR rounds with slightly modified ARM-PCR gave rise to TCR beta libraries. Use of TRBV1-TRBV30 forward primers with a C-beta reverse primer characterized the first two PCR rounds, which lasted around 11 cycles each. A single record per CDR3 protein comes from TCRdb applying MiXCR to the multiplex PCR reads. Of fewer than 250,000 distinct CDR3 sequences in the sample, 65% are singletons; the top ten hold roughly 6.4%. Sequencing input: peripheral blood. These receptors were taken from an older woman with primary liver carcinoma and hepatitis B virus infection.

In this sample, this clonotype turned up many times. The chain has TRBV4-1 and TRBJ2-2, with D possibly matching TRBD1 (5 bases). CDR3 size: 14 residues. Deletions cut 4 bases from V and 7 bases from J, with 13 bases between. Germline V lookup: CDR1 MGHRA, CDR2 YSYEKL. CDR3 DNA: TGCGCCAGCAGCCCACAGGCTTTGGGCGGGGAGCTGTTTTTT. It specifies CASSPQALGGELFF.

This clonotype has at least ten counts. The rearrangement links TRBV6-2 or TRBV6-3 to TRBJ2-1; D is unresolved. This CDR3 contains 12 residues. V lost 6 bases, J lost 6 bases, and 9 bases lay in between. Germline CDR1 MNHEY, CDR2 SVGEGT. This chain's CDR3 is CASSWTLNEQFF. In nucleotides, the CDR3 is TGTGCCAGCAGCTGGACCCTCAATGAGCAGTTCTTC.

Regarding this clonotype: The junction shows a germline mismatch at one end, possibly a read error. The chain links TRBV11-2 to TRBJ1-4; D remains ambiguous. CDR1 SGHAT and CDR2 FQNNGV come from the germline V gene. The length of the CDR3 is 14 residues. CDR3 in DNA: TGTGCCAGCAACTTAAGCGGGTTTGGTGAAAAACTGTTTTTT. It translates to CASNLSGFGEKLFF.

The chain has TRBV28 and TRBJ1-2, with 7 bases that match TRBD1. This CDR3 contains 14 residues. The V segment lost 6 bases and the J segment 6 bases; nucleotides outside the gene matches: 10. Germline CDR1 reads MDHEN; CDR2 reads SYDVKM. The CDR3 here is CASRGQGDGDGYTF. The CDR3 DNA reads as TGTGCCAGCAGGGGCCAGGGGGACGGAGATGGCTACACCTTC.

This clonotype turned up a few times. The gene calls are TRBV5-6 and TRBJ1-2, with D maybe TRBD1 (5 bases). Germline assignment: CDR1 SGHDT and CDR2 YYEEEE. V was shortened by 3 bases and J by 2 bases, with 17 bases between the two germline ends. This CDR3 has 16 residues. The CDR3 sequence: CASSSPQIDRNYGYTF. In nucleotides, the CDR3 is TGTGCCAGCAGCTCCCCCCAAATCGACAGAAACTATGGCTACACCTTC.

About this clonotype itself: As the CDR3 is not closed by the conserved phenylalanine or tryptophan, this likely results from a read error. V gene TRBV11-2 combines with J gene TRBJ2-1, with 7 bases that match TRBD2. The CDR3 covers 14 residues. The germline CDR1 and CDR2 sequences are SGHAT and FQNNGV. DNA of the CDR3: TGTGTCAGCAGCTTAGGGAGGGACTACAATGAGCAGTTCTCC. Amino acids: CVSSLGRDYNEQFS.

On this clonotype itself: The junction differs from germline at one of its ends, possibly a read error. This rearrangement joins TRBV10-3 to TRBJ2-1; weak D call: TRBD2 (5 bases). CDR1 is ENHRY and CDR2 is SYGVKD in the germline V gene. The CDR3 runs to 16 residues. In DNA, the CDR3 is TGTGCCATCAGTGAGGCCTCCCCGGGGTCCTACAATGAGCAGCTCTTC. It encodes CAISEASPGSYNEQLF.

A single count supports this clonotype. The chain couples TRBV7-9 to TRBJ2-7, with no clear D. In germline, CDR1 is SEHNR, CDR2 FQNEAQ (reference sequence). The CDR3 has 15 residues. Trimming shortened V by 2 bases and J by 1 base, and 12 bases separated the two germline ends. The CDR3 nucleotides read TGTGCCAGCAGCTTAACGGTCGGACCTTCCTACGAGCAGTACTTC. It codes for CASSLTVGPSYEQYF.

This clonotype was observed once. Mismatch with germline at one junction end may stem from a read error. The chain is built from TRBV5-6 and TRBJ2-7; 13 nucleotides agree with TRBD2. There are 16 residues in the CDR3. The germline V gene has CDR1 SGHDT and CDR2 YYEEEE. In DNA, the CDR3 is TGTGCCAGCGGCTCAACCACTAGCGGGAGGGACTACGATCAGTACTTC. It is translated as CASGSTTSGRDYDQYF.

In the case of this clonotype: One end of the junction is discordant with germline, which a read error may explain. The J gene is TRBJ1-1, the V gene TRBV5-1, with a possible D match to TRBD1 (6 bases). Germline-derived CDR1 and CDR2 are SGHRS and YFSETQ. CDR3 length: 14 amino acids. CDR3 coding DNA: TGCGCCAGCAGCTTGGCAGGGGAGAACACTGAGGCTTTCTTT. Its translation is CASSLAGENTEAFF.

This clonotype occurred once. CDR3 sequence: CASSLRRAHEQYF. CDR3 nucleotide sequence: TGTGCCAGCAGCTTAAGGAGGGCTCACGAGCAGTACTTC. The V and J genes are TRBV7-8 and TRBJ2-7, with D possibly TRBD2 on 6 matching bases. V lost 2 bases to trimming and J lost 5 bases, with 10 bases between them. Per germline, CDR1 SGHVS and CDR2 FQNEAQ. The CDR3 loop spans 13 amino acids. Drawing the rest from reference TRBV7-8 and TRBJ2-7, the complete variable domain is GAGVSQSPRYKVAKRGQDVALRCDPISGHVSLFWYQQALGQGPEFLTYFQNEAQLDKSGLPSDRFFAERPEGSVSTLKIQRTQQEDSAVYLCASSLRRAHEQYFGPGTRLTVT.

This clonotype was observed a handful of times. V and J are TRBV20-1 and TRBJ1-5, with a possible D match to TRBD1 (6 bases). The CDR3 consists of 15 residues. V was pared by 6 bases and J by 2 bases, with 17 bases between. CDR1 is DFQATT and CDR2 is SNEGSKA in the germline V gene (reference sequence). The CDR3 DNA follows: TGCAGTGCAAGGTTTCAGGGGTTGGGCAATCAGCCCCAGCATTTT. Translated: CSARFQGLGNQPQHF.

The chain couples TRBV10-2 to TRBJ2-3; D is undetermined. The CDR3 totals 14 residues. The V end lost 4 bases, the J end lost 0 bases, and 8 bases lay between the germline ends. Per the germline V gene, CDR1 is WSHSY and CDR2 is SAAADI. The CDR3 protein is CASSVYSSTDTQYF. CDR3 coding DNA: TGCGCCAGCAGTGTTTACAGTAGCACAGATACGCAGTATTTT.

This clonotype was observed once. V is TRBV11-2 and J is TRBJ1-5; 8 bases agree with TRBD1. After removal of 5 bases from V and 8 bases from J, the junction contained 11 bases not matched to a gene. Germline V gene data show CDR1 as SGHAT and CDR2 as FQNNGV. The CDR3 totals 15 residues. The CDR3: CASSMGTGEVKPQHF. In DNA, the CDR3 is TGTGCCAGCAGCATGGGGACAGGTGAAGTTAAGCCCCAGCATTTT.

To note about this clonotype: A much larger clone sits a single nucleotide away, making a read error possible. The gene calls are TRBV10-3 and TRBJ1-2; 8 positions match TRBD1. CDR1 ENHRY and CDR2 SYGVKD come from the germline V gene. There are 13 residues in the CDR3. V gave up 6 bases and J gave up 8 bases; unmatched junction bases: 8. The chain's CDR3 is CAIRQDRDEGYTF. CDR3 DNA: TGTGCCATCAGGCAGGACAGGGATGAGGGCTACACCTTC.

Points on this clonotype: The germline gene is not matched at one end of the junction; a read error may be the cause. The genes are TRBV11-1 and TRBJ2-7; unclear D gene. CDR1 and CDR2 (germline): SGHAT, FQDESV (reference sequence). This CDR3 spans 14 amino acids. CDR3 bases: TGCGCCAGCAGCGTGAAGAGGACCACCTACGAGCAGTACTTC. This encodes CASSVKRTTYEQYF.

A word on this clonotype: In this CDR3 the conserved last residue, phenylalanine or tryptophan, is missing, so a read error is likely. The limits of the CDR3 on the DNA are not certain, so only TCRdb's listed CDR3 is given. The chain uses TRBV11-2 and TRBJ2-7; TRBD1 is taken as the D call from the table, unchecked against the DNA. The CDR3 numbers 13 amino acids, ends counted. Germline values: CDR1 SGHAT, CDR2 FQNNGV. CDR3 region: CASSFPGVHEQHS.

This clonotype occurred many times. V usage is TRBV7-8 and J usage is TRBJ2-2; 8 bases line up with TRBD1. This CDR3 contains 15 residues. CDR1 SGHVS and CDR2 FQNEAQ come from the germline V gene. The J segment lost 1 base and the V segment lost 6 bases, leaving 4 bases of the junction unmatched. This CDR3 is CASSTGTGNTGELFF. As DNA, the CDR3 is TGTGCCAGCAGTACCGGGACAGGGAACACCGGGGAGCTGTTTTTT.